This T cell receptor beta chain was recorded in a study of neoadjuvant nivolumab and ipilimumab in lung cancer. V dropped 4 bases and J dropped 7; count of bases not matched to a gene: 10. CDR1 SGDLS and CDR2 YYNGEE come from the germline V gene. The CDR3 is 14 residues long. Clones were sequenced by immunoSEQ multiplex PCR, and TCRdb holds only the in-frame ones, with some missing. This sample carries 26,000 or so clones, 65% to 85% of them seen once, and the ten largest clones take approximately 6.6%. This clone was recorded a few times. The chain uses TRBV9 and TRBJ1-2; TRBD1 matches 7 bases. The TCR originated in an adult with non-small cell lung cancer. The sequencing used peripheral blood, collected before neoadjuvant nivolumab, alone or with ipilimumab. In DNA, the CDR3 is TGTGCCAGCAGCCCCCGGACAGGAGCCCCTGGCTACACCTTC. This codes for CASSPRTGAPGYTF.